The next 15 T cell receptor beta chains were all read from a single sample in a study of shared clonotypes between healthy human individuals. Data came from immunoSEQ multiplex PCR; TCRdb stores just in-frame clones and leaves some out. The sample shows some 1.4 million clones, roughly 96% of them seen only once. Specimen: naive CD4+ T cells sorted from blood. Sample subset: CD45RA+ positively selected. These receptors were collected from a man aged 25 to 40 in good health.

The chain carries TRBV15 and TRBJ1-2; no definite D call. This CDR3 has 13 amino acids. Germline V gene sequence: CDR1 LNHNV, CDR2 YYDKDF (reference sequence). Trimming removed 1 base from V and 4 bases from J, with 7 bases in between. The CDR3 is CATSRAGSYGYTF. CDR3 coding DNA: TGTGCCACCAGCAGAGCGGGCAGCTATGGCTACACCTTC.

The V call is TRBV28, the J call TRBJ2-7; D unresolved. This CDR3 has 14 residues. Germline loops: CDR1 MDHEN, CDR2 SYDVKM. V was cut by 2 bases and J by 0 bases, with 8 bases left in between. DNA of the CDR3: TGTGCCAGCAGTTTACTACTGATCTCCTACGAGCAGTACTTC. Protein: CASSLLLISYEQYF.

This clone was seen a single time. DNA of the CDR3: TGTGCCAGCAGCGCCGATGGATTTGGCGGGACCACAGATACGCAGTATTTT. Protein: CASSADGFGGTTDTQYF. This chain joins TRBV5-4 and TRBJ2-3, with a possible D match to TRBD2 (6 bases). CDR1 SGHNT and CDR2 YYREEE come from the germline V gene (reference sequence). V was pared by 4 bases and J by 2 bases, with 20 bases between. The length of the CDR3 is 17 residues. Looking up the rest from reference TRBV5-4 and TRBJ2-3 gives the full variable domain: ETGVTQSPTHLIKTRGQQVTLRCSSQSGHNTVSWYQQALGQGPQFIFQYYREEENGRGNFPPRFSGLQFPNYSSELNVNALELDDSALYLCASSADGFGGTTDTQYFGPGTRLTVL.

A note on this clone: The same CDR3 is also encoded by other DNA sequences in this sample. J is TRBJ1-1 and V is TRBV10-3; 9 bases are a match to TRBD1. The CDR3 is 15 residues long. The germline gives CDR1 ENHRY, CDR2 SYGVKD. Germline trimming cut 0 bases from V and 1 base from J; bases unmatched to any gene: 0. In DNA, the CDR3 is TGTGCCATCAGTGAGTCGGGACAGGGGAACACTGAAGCTTTCTTT. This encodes CAISESGQGNTEAFF.

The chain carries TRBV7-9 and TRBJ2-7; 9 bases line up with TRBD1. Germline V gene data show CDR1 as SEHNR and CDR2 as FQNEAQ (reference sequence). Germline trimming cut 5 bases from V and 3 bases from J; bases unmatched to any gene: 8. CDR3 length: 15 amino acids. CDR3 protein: CASSPLGTGLYEQYF. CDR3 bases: TGTGCCAGCAGCCCTCTCGGGACAGGGCTCTACGAGCAGTACTTC.

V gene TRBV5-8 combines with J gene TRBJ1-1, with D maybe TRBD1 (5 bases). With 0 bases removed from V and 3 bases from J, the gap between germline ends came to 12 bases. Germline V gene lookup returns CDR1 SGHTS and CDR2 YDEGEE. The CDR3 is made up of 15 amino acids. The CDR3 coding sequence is TGTGCCAGCAGCTTGGTGGCCCCGGGGGACACTGAAGCTTTCTTT. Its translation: CASSLVAPGDTEAFF.

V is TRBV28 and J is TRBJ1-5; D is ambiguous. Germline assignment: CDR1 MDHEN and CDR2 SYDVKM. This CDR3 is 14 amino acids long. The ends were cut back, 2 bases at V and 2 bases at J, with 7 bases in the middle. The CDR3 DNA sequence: TGTGCCAGCAGTTTAGAAGCCCGCAATCAGCCCCAGCATTTT. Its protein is CASSLEARNQPQHF.

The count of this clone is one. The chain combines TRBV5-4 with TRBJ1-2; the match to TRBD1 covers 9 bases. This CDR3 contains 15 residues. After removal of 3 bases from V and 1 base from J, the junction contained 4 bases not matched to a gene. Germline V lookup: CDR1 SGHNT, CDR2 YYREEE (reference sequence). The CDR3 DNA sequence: TGTGCCAGCAGCTCCCGGGACAGGGTTAACTATGGCTACACCTTC. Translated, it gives CASSSRDRVNYGYTF.

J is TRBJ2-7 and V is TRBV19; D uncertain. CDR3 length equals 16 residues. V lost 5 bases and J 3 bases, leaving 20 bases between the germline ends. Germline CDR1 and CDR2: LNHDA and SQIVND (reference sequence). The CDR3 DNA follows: TGTGCCAGTAGTCCAATGGGTCGTGCCCTTGGCTACGAGCAGTACTTC. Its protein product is CASSPMGRALGYEQYF. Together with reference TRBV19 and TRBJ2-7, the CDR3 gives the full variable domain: DGGITQSPKYLFRKEGQNVTLSCEQNLNHDAMYWYRQDPGQGLRLIYYSQIVNDFQKGDIAEGYSVSREKKESFPLTVTSAQKNPTAFYLCASSPMGRALGYEQYFGPGTRLTVT.

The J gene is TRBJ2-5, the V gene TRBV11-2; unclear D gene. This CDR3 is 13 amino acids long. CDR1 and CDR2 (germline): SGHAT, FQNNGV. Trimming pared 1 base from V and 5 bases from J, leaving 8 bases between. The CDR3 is CASSLGYPETQYF. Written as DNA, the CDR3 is TGTGCCAGCAGCTTAGGGTACCCGGAGACCCAGTACTTC.

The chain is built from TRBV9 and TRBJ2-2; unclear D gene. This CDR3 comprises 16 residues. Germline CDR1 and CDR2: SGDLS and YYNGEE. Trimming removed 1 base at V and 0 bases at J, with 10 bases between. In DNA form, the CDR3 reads TGTGCCAGCAGCGTAAGTGCAATCGCGAACACCGGGGAGCTGTTTTTT. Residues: CASSVSAIANTGELFF.

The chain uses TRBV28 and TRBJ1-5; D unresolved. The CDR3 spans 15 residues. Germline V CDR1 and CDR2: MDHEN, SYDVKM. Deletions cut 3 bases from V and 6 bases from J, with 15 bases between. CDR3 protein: CASSLRPVGGQPQHF. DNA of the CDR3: TGTGCCAGCAGTTTGCGGCCGGTGGGAGGTCAGCCCCAGCATTTT. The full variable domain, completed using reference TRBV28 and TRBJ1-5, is DVKVTQSSRYLVKRTGEKVFLECVQDMDHENMFWYRQDPGLGLRLIYFSYDVKMKEKGDIPEGYSVSREKKERFSLILESASTNQTSMYLCASSLRPVGGQPQHFGDGTRLSIL.

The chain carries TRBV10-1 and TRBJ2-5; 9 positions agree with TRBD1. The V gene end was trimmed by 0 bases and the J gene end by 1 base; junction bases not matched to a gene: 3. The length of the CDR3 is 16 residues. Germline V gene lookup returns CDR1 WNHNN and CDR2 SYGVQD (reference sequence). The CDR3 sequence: CASSESGQGIQETQYF. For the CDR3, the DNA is TGCGCCAGCAGTGAGTCGGGACAGGGAATCCAAGAGACCCAGTACTTC.

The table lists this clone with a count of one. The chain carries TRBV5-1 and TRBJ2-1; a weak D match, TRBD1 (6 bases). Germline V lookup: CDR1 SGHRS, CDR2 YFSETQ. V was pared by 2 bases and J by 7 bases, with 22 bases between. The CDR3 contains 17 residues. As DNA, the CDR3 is TGCGCCAGCAGCTTCTTTAGGGGGTTTCGAAACTGGAATGAGCAGTTCTTC. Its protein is CASSFFRGFRNWNEQFF. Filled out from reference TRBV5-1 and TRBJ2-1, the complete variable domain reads KAGVTQTPRYLIKTRGQQVTLSCSPISGHRSVSWYQQTPGQGLQFLFEYFSETQRNKGNFPGRFSGRQFSNSRSEMNVSTLELGDSALYLCASSFFRGFRNWNEQFFGPGTRLTVL.

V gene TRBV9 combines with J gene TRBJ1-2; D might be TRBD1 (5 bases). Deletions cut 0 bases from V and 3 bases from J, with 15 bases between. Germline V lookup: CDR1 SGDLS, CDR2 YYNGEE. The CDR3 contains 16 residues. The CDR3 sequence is CASSVGGTLTDYGYTF. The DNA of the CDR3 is TGTGCCAGCAGCGTAGGAGGGACGCTAACTGACTATGGCTACACCTTC. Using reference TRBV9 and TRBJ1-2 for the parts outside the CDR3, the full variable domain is DSGVTQTPKHLITATGQRVTLRCSPRSGDLSVYWYQQSLDQGLQFLIQYYNGEERAKGNILERFSAQQFPDLHSELNLSSLELGDSALYFCASSVGGTLTDYGYTFGSGTRLTVV.